The 22 T cell receptor beta chains below come from one sample, sequenced in a study of shared clonotypes between healthy human individuals. Here immunoSEQ multiplex PCR was the method, and the copy in TCRdb shows in-frame clones only, minus some. The table includes around 750,000 clones, over 65% detected once. The sample consisted of memory CD4+ T cells sorted from blood. Stated subset: CD45RA-negative fraction. The source of these receptors is a woman aged 25-40 years in good health.

The chain employs TRBV9 and TRBJ2-7; 7 nucleotides align to TRBD2. Per germline, CDR1 SGDLS and CDR2 YYNGEE. There are 19 residues in the CDR3. The V segment lost 0 bases and the J segment 2 bases; nucleotides outside the gene matches: 17. The CDR3 sequence is CASSVGGLSGAFYPYEQYF. The CDR3 DNA follows: TGTGCCAGCAGCGTAGGGGGACTATCGGGTGCCTTCTACCCCTACGAGCAGTACTTC.

The CDR3 here is CASRPDRNYGYTF. The CDR3 DNA reads TGTGCCAGCAGACCAGACAGGAACTATGGCTACACCTTC. The chain carries TRBV27 and TRBJ1-2; D possibly corresponds to TRBD1 (6 bases). The CDR3 contains 13 residues. The germline V and J ends were trimmed by 6 bases and 2 bases, with 10 bases remaining between them. Looked up from germline, CDR1 is MNHEY and CDR2 is SMNVEV (reference sequence).

The rearrangement links TRBV11-2 to TRBJ2-1; 7 bases fit TRBD2. V shed 0 bases and J 2 bases; nucleotides not matched to a gene: 4. This CDR3 is built from 16 residues. In germline, CDR1 is SGHAT, CDR2 FQNNGV. The CDR3 sequence is CASSLETSLAYNEQFF. In nucleotides, the CDR3 is TGTGCCAGCAGCTTAGAGACTAGCCTCGCCTACAATGAGCAGTTCTTC.

This clone was observed once. A read error may produce the germline difference seen at one junction end. V and J are TRBV7-2 and TRBJ1-1; D is uncertain. This CDR3 is 16 amino acids long. The germline V gene has CDR1 SGHTA and CDR2 FQGNSA. In nucleotides, the CDR3 is TGTGCCAGCAGCTTCGACGCTCCCTCCTGGGGTACTGAAACTTTCTTT. Residues: CASSFDAPSWGTETFF.

V gene TRBV4-1 combines with J gene TRBJ1-5, with D perhaps TRBD1 (6 bases). V lost 0 bases and J lost 9, with 9 bases in between. The length of the CDR3 is 13 residues. Germline V gives CDR1 MGHRA, CDR2 YSYEKL. DNA for the CDR3: TGCGCCAGCAGCCAAGAAGGGGGGTTGCCCCAGCATTTT. It specifies CASSQEGGLPQHF.

The J gene is TRBJ2-1, the V gene TRBV11-3, with 7 bases that match TRBD2. This CDR3 comprises 14 residues. J lost 8 bases, V lost 5 bases, and 9 bases had no gene match. Germline-derived CDR1 and CDR2 are SGHNT and YENEEA. DNA of the CDR3: TGTGCCAGCAGCCTCAGCGGGACTGTCGATGAGCAGTTCTTC. Its translation is CASSLSGTVDEQFF.

The chain links TRBV27 to TRBJ1-5; D is ambiguous. Trimming shortened V by 3 bases and J by 0 bases, and 9 bases separated the two germline ends. Per germline, CDR1 MNHEY and CDR2 SMNVEV (reference sequence). There are 15 residues in the CDR3. CDR3 protein: CASSFRLLSNQPQHF. CDR3 in DNA: TGTGCCAGCAGTTTTAGACTCCTTAGCAATCAGCCCCAGCATTTT.

The chain has TRBV4-1 and TRBJ2-2; D possibly corresponds to TRBD2 (7 bases). Germline lookup yields CDR1 MGHRA and CDR2 YSYEKL. The CDR3 has 15 residues. V was clipped by 0 bases and J by 3 bases, with 8 bases between them. CDR3 protein: CASSQEGGDTGELFF. CDR3 DNA: TGCGCCAGCAGCCAAGAAGGGGGGGACACCGGGGAGCTGTTTTTT.

The V call is TRBV7-9, the J call TRBJ2-1; D is perhaps TRBD2 (5 bases). The CDR3 covers 16 residues. Germline CDR1 is SEHNR and CDR2 is FQNEAQ (reference sequence). Trimming pared 5 bases from V and 8 bases from J, leaving 22 bases between. The CDR3 region is CASSHIATTALYEQFF. Written as DNA, the CDR3 is TGTGCCAGCAGCCACATAGCGACGACTGCATTGTATGAGCAGTTCTTC.

The chain couples TRBV28 to TRBJ1-4, with D possibly being TRBD1 (5 bases). The V gene lost 5 bases and the J gene lost 3 bases, with 13 bases spanning the gap. The CDR3 loop spans 15 amino acids. Germline loops: CDR1 MDHEN, CDR2 SYDVKM. CDR3 DNA sequence: TGTGCCAGCAGTCCCCAGCAGGGTGCTAATGAAAAACTGTTTTTT. Encoded protein: CASSPQQGANEKLFF.

Comment on this clone: A much bigger clone sits one base away, suggesting this may be a read error. The rearrangement joins TRBV6-1 to TRBJ2-7, with 11 bases aligning to TRBD2. CDR3 length: 14 amino acids. Unmatched junction bases numbered 2, after V lost 4 bases and J lost 3 bases. Germline V gene data show CDR1 as MNHNS and CDR2 as SASEGT. CDR3: CASSAGTSGYEQYF. For the CDR3, the DNA is TGTGCCAGCAGTGCCGGGACTAGCGGCTACGAGCAGTACTTC.

This clone was observed a single time. The J gene is TRBJ1-4, the V gene TRBV7-9, with 8 nucleotides matching TRBD1. V was clipped by 3 bases and J by 8 bases; unmatched bases: 11. Germline values: CDR1 SEHNR, CDR2 FQNEAQ (reference sequence). The CDR3 is made up of 16 amino acids. The CDR3 region is CASSLDPGQGNEKLFF. The DNA for the CDR3 is TGTGCCAGCAGCTTGGATCCCGGACAGGGTAACGAAAAACTGTTTTTT.

The chain carries TRBV7-4 and TRBJ2-5; 8 bases fit TRBD2. This CDR3 has 14 amino acids. Germline-derived CDR1 and CDR2 are SGHVT and SQSDAQ. With V trimmed by 5 bases and J by 5 bases, 7 bases remained unmatched. The CDR3 DNA reads as TGTGCCAGCAGCACGGGAGGGAGTAGGGAGACCCAGTACTTC. Translation: CASSTGGSRETQYF. The full variable domain, completed using reference TRBV7-4 and TRBJ2-5, is GAGVSQSPRYKVAKRGRDVALRCDSISGHVTLYWYRQTLGQGSEVLTYSQSDAQRDKSGRPSGRFSAERPERSVSTLKIQRTEQGDSAVYLCASSTGGSRETQYFGPGTRLLVL.

The chain employs TRBV5-8 and TRBJ2-7, with D uncertain. This CDR3 is 12 amino acids long. Trimming removed 2 bases from V and 4 bases from J, with 7 bases in between. CDR1 is SGHTS and CDR2 is YDEGEE in the germline V gene. The CDR3 coding sequence is TGTGCCAGCAGCTTAGCATCGTACGAGCAGTACTTC. Translating it yields CASSLASYEQYF.

This clone showed up just once. V is TRBV28 and J is TRBJ2-7; D call uncertain. Germline V lookup: CDR1 MDHEN, CDR2 SYDVKM. Trimming shortened V by 3 bases and J by 5 bases, and 11 bases separated the two germline ends. This CDR3 is built from 13 residues. The CDR3, as DNA: TGTGCCAGCAGTTTGGCGGCTGGGGACGAGCAGTACTTC. Translated: CASSLAAGDEQYF.

This clone was counted a single time. The chain has TRBV7-2 and TRBJ1-1; perhaps TRBD1 as D (6 bases). With 2 bases removed from V and 0 bases from J, the gap between germline ends came to 7 bases. The CDR3 totals 14 residues. In germline, CDR1 is SGHTA, CDR2 FQGNSA. The CDR3 protein is CASSLQGMNTEAFF. DNA for the CDR3: TGTGCCAGCAGCTTACAGGGGATGAACACTGAAGCTTTCTTT.

CDR3 protein: CASSLVAAGLSEAFF. CDR3 nucleotides: TGTGCCAGCAGCTTAGTAGCGGCAGGGTTGTCTGAAGCTTTCTTT. This rearrangement joins TRBV7-9 to TRBJ1-1, with D possibly being TRBD1 (5 bases). With 1 base removed from V and 6 bases from J, the gap between germline ends came to 15 bases. The CDR3 covers 15 residues. In germline, CDR1 is SEHNR, CDR2 FQNEAQ (reference sequence).

This clone was counted a few times. V is TRBV6-4 and J is TRBJ2-7; TRBD1 or TRBD2 may be the D gene (5 bases each). Germline-derived CDR1 and CDR2 are MRHNA and SNTAGT. V lost 8 bases, J lost 5 bases, and 25 bases lay in between. The CDR3 is 16 residues long. This CDR3 is CASQASHLRGSDEQYF. The DNA for the CDR3 is TGTGCCAGCCAAGCTTCCCACCTACGGGGCAGCGACGAGCAGTACTTC.

The rearrangement joins TRBV29-1 to TRBJ2-5, with D hard to call. The CDR3 is made up of 14 amino acids. CDR1 is SQVTM, CDR2 ANQGSEA, per germline. Trimming took off 0 bases at V and 3 bases at J, with 11 bases between the two ends. CDR3 residues: CSVEDFRRKETQYF. The CDR3 region has the DNA TGCAGCGTTGAAGATTTTCGGCGGAAAGAGACCCAGTACTTC.

V and J are TRBV2 and TRBJ2-7; 8 bases are shared with TRBD2. The CDR3 loop spans 17 amino acids. Germline lookup yields CDR1 SNHLY and CDR2 FYNNEI. V dropped 3 bases and J dropped 1; count of bases not matched to a gene: 11. In nucleotides, the CDR3 is TGTGCCAGCAGTGAGTTAGAGGTGCGGGAGGCTTCCTACGAGCAGTACTTC. This encodes CASSELEVREASYEQYF. Full variable domain (missing parts from reference TRBV2 and TRBJ2-7): EPEVTQTPSHQVTQMGQEVILRCVPISNHLYFYWYRQILGQKVEFLVSFYNNEISEKSEIFDDQFSVERPDGSNFTLKIRSTKLEDSAMYFCASSELEVREASYEQYFGPGTRLTVT.

CDR3 protein: CASSYSRFQLYTQYF. CDR3 sequence (DNA): TGTGCCAGCAGTTACTCGAGGTTCCAGTTATATACGCAGTATTTT. The chain uses TRBV6-8 and TRBJ2-3, with D uncertain. Germline loops: CDR1 MNHGY, CDR2 SAAAGT. V was clipped by 0 bases and J by 7 bases, with 14 bases between them. This CDR3 contains 15 residues.

The chain has TRBV6-5 and TRBJ1-6; D remains ambiguous. The CDR3 is 12 amino acids. V gave up 2 bases and J gave up 10 bases, with 6 bases separating them. Germline V gives CDR1 MNHEY, CDR2 SVGAGI. This CDR3 reads CASSYPASPLHF. The DNA for the CDR3 is TGTGCCAGCAGTTACCCGGCCTCACCCCTCCACTTT.